The 17 T cell receptor beta chains reported below all come from one sample, sequenced in a study of cytomegalovirus exposure and HLA in healthy donors. 13 Jbeta primers and 60 Vbeta primers were used for the PCR. The protocol was immunoSEQ multiplex PCR, while the TCRdb copy is restricted to in-frame clones and leaves out a portion. The sample contains more than 90,000 clones, roughly four fifths of which appear only once. Input material: PBMCs. The origin of the receptors is a man aged 50 to 60 in good health and CMV-seronegative.

V gene TRBV28 combines with J gene TRBJ1-5; maybe TRBD1 (6 bases). The CDR3 loop spans 13 amino acids. Per germline, CDR1 MDHEN and CDR2 SYDVKM. V shed 3 bases and J shed 7 bases, with 10 bases lying between them. The CDR3 nucleotides are TGTGCCAGCAGTTTTGCAGGGGCCCAGCCCCAGCATTTT. Amino acids: CASSFAGAQPQHF.

Details on this clone: Other DNA sequences in the same sample also yield this CDR3. This rearrangement joins TRBV4-2 to TRBJ1-4, with 10 bases identical to TRBD1. This CDR3 has 15 residues. V lost 1 base, J lost 5 bases, and 1 base stayed unmatched. Germline loops: CDR1 LGHNA, CDR2 YNFKEQ. Here the CDR3 reads CASSQGGQGNEKLFF. The CDR3 DNA is TGTGCCAGCAGCCAAGGGGGACAGGGGAATGAAAAACTGTTTTTT.

This chain connects TRBV15 to TRBJ1-5, with TRBD1 as a possible D gene (5 bases). The CDR3 loop spans 16 amino acids. Germline V CDR1 and CDR2: LNHNV, YYDKDF (reference sequence). Trimming removed 1 base at V and 1 base at J, with 11 bases between. The chain's CDR3 is CATSRGGDGSNQPQHF. The CDR3, as DNA: TGTGCCACCAGCAGAGGGGGGGACGGGAGCAATCAGCCCCAGCATTTT.

CDR3 sequence (DNA): TGTGCCAGCAGCTTAGGAGGGGGCGCCCCAGATACGCAGTATTTT. Residues: CASSLGGGAPDTQYF. The chain joins TRBV7-3 to TRBJ2-3, with D possibly TRBD1 on 7 matching bases. Germline V gene data show CDR1 as SGHTA and CDR2 as FQGTGA. V lost 2 bases to trimming and J lost 4 bases, with 13 bases between them. The CDR3 totals 15 residues.

The chain recombines TRBV19 with TRBJ1-5, with unresolved D. The CDR3 has 15 amino acids. Germline V lookup: CDR1 LNHDA, CDR2 SQIVND (reference sequence). Trimming left V 2 bases short and J 1 base short, with 9 bases between. CDR3 sequence (DNA): TGTGCCAGTAGTATAACCGGTGAGAGCAATCAGCCCCAGCATTTT. This translates into CASSITGESNQPQHF. Based on the CDR3 plus reference TRBV19 and TRBJ1-5, the full variable domain is DGGITQSPKYLFRKEGQNVTLSCEQNLNHDAMYWYRQDPGQGLRLIYYSQIVNDFQKGDIAEGYSVSREKKESFPLTVTSAQKNPTAFYLCASSITGESNQPQHFGDGTRLSIL.

This clone was found once. V is TRBV7-8 and J is TRBJ2-3; a weak D match, TRBD1 (6 bases). Trimming shortened V by 4 bases and J by 6 bases, and 20 bases separated the two germline ends. Per germline, CDR1 SGHVS and CDR2 FQNEAQ. The CDR3 loop spans 16 amino acids. CDR3 bases: TGTGCCAGCAGCTCACCTGGACAGTCCCGCGGGGATACGCAGTATTTT. Translating gives CASSSPGQSRGDTQYF.

The chain has TRBV7-3 and TRBJ1-2, with 8 nucleotides matching TRBD1. The length of the CDR3 is 14 residues. Germline values: CDR1 SGHTA, CDR2 FQGTGA. Unmatched junction bases numbered 15, after V lost 8 bases and J lost 10 bases. CDR3 nucleotide sequence: TGTGCCAGCGCAAGGACAGGGTCGCCGGGTAACTACACCTTC. This encodes CASARTGSPGNYTF.

The CDR3, as DNA: TGCAGCGTAGAGGGCCCAGGGGGCCATTCACCCCTCCACTTT. This codes for CSVEGPGGHSPLHF. The V and J genes are TRBV29-1 and TRBJ1-6, with 8 positions matching TRBD1. Germline assignment: CDR1 SQVTM and CDR2 ANQGSEA. This CDR3 contains 14 residues. The V and J ends lost 6 bases and 8 bases, in that order; junction bases with no gene match: 9.

The chain combines TRBV28 with TRBJ1-2; perhaps TRBD1 as D (6 bases). Germline CDR1 and CDR2: MDHEN and SYDVKM. V lost 8 bases, J lost 5 bases, and 21 bases lay in between. The CDR3 loop spans 15 amino acids. CDR3 in DNA: TGTGCCAGCGGGGGGGGTGGGACACCGCGATATGGCTACACCTTC. Protein: CASGGGGTPRYGYTF.

This sequence joins TRBV6-1 and TRBJ1-6; D possibly corresponds to TRBD1 (5 bases). The germline V gene has CDR1 MNHNS and CDR2 SASEGT. CDR3 length equals 14 residues. Deletions cut 6 bases from V and 10 bases from J, with 16 bases between. The CDR3 sequence: CASRAWGDESPLHF. CDR3 bases: TGTGCCAGCAGGGCCTGGGGGGATGAATCACCCCTCCACTTT.

This rearrangement joins TRBV5-1 to TRBJ2-1; maybe TRBD2 (6 bases). This CDR3 region has 17 residues. The V end was cut by 4 bases, the J end by 1 base, with 18 bases between. Germline CDR1 reads SGHRS; CDR2 reads YFSETQ. The CDR3 DNA sequence: TGCGCCAGCAGCCAGGCTAGCGCGTTACTATCCTACAATGAGCAGTTCTTC. Translation gives CASSQASALLSYNEQFF.

This clone was seen only a few times. This chain joins TRBV6-1 and TRBJ1-2; possibly TRBD1 for D (6 bases). V lost 5 bases to trimming and J lost 3 bases, with 10 bases between them. Looked up from germline, CDR1 is MNHNS and CDR2 is SASEGT. The CDR3 length is 13 residues. The CDR3 reads CASSPQGHYGYTF. CDR3 sequence (DNA): TGTGCCAGCAGTCCCCAGGGGCACTATGGCTACACCTTC.

This clone was seen only once. The J gene is TRBJ1-5, the V gene TRBV2; D is uncertain. This CDR3 has 12 amino acids. Germline V gene lookup returns CDR1 SNHLY and CDR2 FYNNEI. Deletions cut 6 bases from V and 10 bases from J, with 13 bases between. The CDR3 sequence is CASRGDLSPQHF. CDR3 in DNA: TGTGCCAGCAGGGGCGATTTGAGCCCCCAGCATTTT.

The rearrangement joins TRBV5-4 to TRBJ2-3; maybe TRBD2 (7 bases). The germline V and J ends were trimmed by 0 bases and 4 bases, with 9 bases remaining between them. In germline, CDR1 is SGHNT, CDR2 YYREEE (reference sequence). This CDR3 is built from 14 residues. Written as DNA, the CDR3 is TGTGCCAGCAGCTTGGGAGGGGGGGCAGATACGCAGTATTTT. It codes for CASSLGGGADTQYF.

This clone occurred once. This chain connects TRBV4-1 to TRBJ1-1; D is perhaps TRBD1 (6 bases). The germline V and J ends were trimmed by 4 bases and 5 bases, with 20 bases remaining between them. CDR1 MGHRA and CDR2 YSYEKL come from the germline V gene. The CDR3 covers 16 residues. The CDR3 sequence: CASSPGGARERTEAFF. The CDR3 bases are TGCGCCAGCAGCCCCGGGGGGGCCAGGGAAAGAACTGAAGCTTTCTTT.

The CDR3 loop is CASSSHRIRWDTEAFF. CDR3 nucleotide sequence: TGTGCCAGCAGTTCCCACAGGATAAGGTGGGACACTGAAGCTTTCTTT. The chain couples TRBV28 to TRBJ1-1; tentatively, D is TRBD1 (5 bases). Germline values: CDR1 MDHEN, CDR2 SYDVKM. V was shortened by 4 bases and J by 3 bases, with 18 bases between the two germline ends. The CDR3 covers 16 residues.

In DNA, the CDR3 is TGTGCCAGCAGTGAACTCAGGGTAGAGACTGAAGCTTTCTTT. Protein: CASSELRVETEAFF. The V call is TRBV2, the J call TRBJ1-1, with a weak D call TRBD1 (5 bases). Germline V gives CDR1 SNHLY, CDR2 FYNNEI. This CDR3 region has 14 residues. V was trimmed by 2 bases and J by 5 bases, leaving 12 bases between them. Variable domain in full (rest from reference TRBV2 and TRBJ1-1): EPEVTQTPSHQVTQMGQEVILRCVPISNHLYFYWYRQILGQKVEFLVSFYNNEISEKSEIFDDQFSVERPDGSNFTLKIRSTKLEDSAMYFCASSELRVETEAFFGQGTRLTVV.